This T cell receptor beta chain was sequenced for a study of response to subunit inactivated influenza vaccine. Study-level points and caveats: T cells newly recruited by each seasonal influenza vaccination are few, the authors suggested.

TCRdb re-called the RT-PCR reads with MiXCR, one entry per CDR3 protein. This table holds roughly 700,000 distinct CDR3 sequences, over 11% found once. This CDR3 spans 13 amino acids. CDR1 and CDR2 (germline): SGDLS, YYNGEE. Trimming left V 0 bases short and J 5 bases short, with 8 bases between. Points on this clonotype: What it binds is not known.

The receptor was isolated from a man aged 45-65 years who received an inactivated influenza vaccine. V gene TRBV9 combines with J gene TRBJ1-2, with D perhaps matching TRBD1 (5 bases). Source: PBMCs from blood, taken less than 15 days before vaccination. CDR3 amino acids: CASSVVSGYGYTF. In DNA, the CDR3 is TGTGCCAGCAGCGTAGTTTCAGGGTATGGCTACACCTTC.